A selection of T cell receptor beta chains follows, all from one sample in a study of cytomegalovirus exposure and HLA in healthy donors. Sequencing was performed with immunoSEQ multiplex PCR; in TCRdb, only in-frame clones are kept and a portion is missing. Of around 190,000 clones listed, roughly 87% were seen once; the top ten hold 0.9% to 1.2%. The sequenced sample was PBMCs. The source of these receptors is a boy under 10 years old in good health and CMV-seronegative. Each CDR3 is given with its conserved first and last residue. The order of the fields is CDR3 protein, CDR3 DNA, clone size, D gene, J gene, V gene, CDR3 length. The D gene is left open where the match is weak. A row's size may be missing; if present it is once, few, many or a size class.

cdr3_aa: CASSITRAGQGWEQYF
cdr3_nt: TGTGCCAGCAGCATTACCCGTGCAGGCCAGGGGTGGGAGCAGTACTTC
clone_size: NA
d_call: NA
j_call: TRBJ2-7
v_call: TRBV7-9
cdr3_length: 16

cdr3_aa: CAINPGGSPYEQYF
cdr3_nt: TGTGCCATCAACCCGGGAGGCAGTCCCTACGAGCAGTACTTC
clone_size: NA
d_call: TRBD2
j_call: TRBJ2-7
v_call: TRBV10-3
cdr3_length: 14

cdr3_aa: CASPGVRASTDTQYF
cdr3_nt: TGTGCCAGCCCGGGGGTCAGGGCGAGCACAGATACGCAGTATTTT
clone_size: NA
d_call: NA
j_call: TRBJ2-3
v_call: TRBV6-1
cdr3_length: 15

cdr3_aa: CASSPPGRETQYF
cdr3_nt: TGTGCCAGCAGCCCTCCAGGGCGAGAGACCCAGTACTTC
clone_size: NA
d_call: NA
j_call: TRBJ2-5
v_call: TRBV9
cdr3_length: 13

cdr3_aa: CASSGLAGVYNEQFF
cdr3_nt: TGTGCCAGCAGCGGACTAGCGGGCGTTTACAATGAGCAGTTCTTC
clone_size: NA
d_call: TRBD2
j_call: TRBJ2-1
v_call: TRBV2
cdr3_length: 15

cdr3_aa: CASSGDSIYGYTF
cdr3_nt: TGTGCCAGCAGCGGGGACTCAATCTATGGCTACACCTTC
clone_size: NA
d_call: NA
j_call: TRBJ1-2
v_call: TRBV9
cdr3_length: 13

cdr3_aa: CATGTYNTEAFF
cdr3_nt: TGTGCCACCGGGACATACAACACTGAAGCTTTCTTT
clone_size: once
d_call: NA
j_call: TRBJ1-1
v_call: TRBV19
cdr3_length: 12

cdr3_aa: CAGRSPFQPQHF
cdr3_nt: TGTGCCGGTAGAAGCCCCTTTCAGCCCCAGCATTTT
clone_size: few
d_call: NA
j_call: TRBJ1-5
v_call: TRBV21-1
cdr3_length: 12

cdr3_aa: CASLGRQGRSYEQYF
cdr3_nt: TGTGCCAGCCTCGGGAGACAGGGCCGCTCCTACGAGCAGTACTTC
clone_size: NA
d_call: NA
j_call: TRBJ2-7
v_call: TRBV6-4
cdr3_length: 15

cdr3_aa: CASSPRSENEQFF
cdr3_nt: TGTGCCAGCAGCCCCCGTTCGGAGAATGAGCAGTTCTTC
clone_size: NA
d_call: NA
j_call: TRBJ2-1
v_call: TRBV11-2
cdr3_length: 13

cdr3_aa: CATGFGGGTEAFF
cdr3_nt: TGTGCCACCGGCTTCGGGGGGGGCACTGAAGCTTTCTTT
clone_size: NA
d_call: NA
j_call: TRBJ1-1
v_call: TRBV15
cdr3_length: 13

cdr3_aa: CASSQDLGGAGNTIYF
cdr3_nt: TGTGCCAGCAGCCAAGATCTGGGAGGAGCTGGAAACACCATATATTTT
clone_size: few
d_call: NA
j_call: TRBJ1-3
v_call: TRBV14
cdr3_length: 16

cdr3_aa: CASSSKTGVGSEAFF
cdr3_nt: TGTGCCAGCAGTTCGAAGACAGGGGTTGGCTCTGAAGCTTTCTTT
clone_size: NA
d_call: TRBD1
j_call: TRBJ1-1
v_call: TRBV6-5
cdr3_length: 15

cdr3_aa: CSVRVTEAFF
cdr3_nt: TGCAGCGTTCGGGTTACTGAAGCTTTCTTT
clone_size: few
d_call: NA
j_call: TRBJ1-1
v_call: TRBV29-1
cdr3_length: 10

cdr3_aa: CASTGGGGSYEQYF
cdr3_nt: TGTGCCTCCACAGGGGGAGGGGGCTCCTACGAGCAGTACTTC
clone_size: NA
d_call: NA
j_call: TRBJ2-7
v_call: TRBV30
cdr3_length: 14

cdr3_aa: CASSGTSIRVSPLHF
cdr3_nt: TGTGCCAGCAGTGGGACCTCCATCAGGGTTTCACCCCTCCACTTT
clone_size: once
d_call: NA
j_call: TRBJ1-6
v_call: TRBV6-1
cdr3_length: 15

cdr3_aa: CASRITGSGANVLTF
cdr3_nt: TGTGCCAGCAGGATAACAGGGTCAGGGGCCAACGTCCTGACTTTC
clone_size: few
d_call: NA
j_call: TRBJ2-6
v_call: TRBV4-2
cdr3_length: 15

cdr3_aa: CASRLQGNGANVLTF
cdr3_nt: TGTGCCAGCAGACTACAGGGGAATGGGGCCAACGTCCTGACTTTC
clone_size: few
d_call: TRBD1
j_call: TRBJ2-6
v_call: TRBV7-3
cdr3_length: 15

cdr3_aa: CSVLPTSGRRNEQFF
cdr3_nt: TGCAGCGTCCTCCCAACTAGCGGGAGAAGGAATGAGCAGTTCTTC
clone_size: NA
d_call: TRBD2
j_call: TRBJ2-1
v_call: TRBV29-1
cdr3_length: 15

cdr3_aa: CASSIDLDPGTGGELFF
cdr3_nt: TGTGCCAGTAGTATAGATCTTGATCCGGGAACGGGCGGGGAGCTGTTTTTT
clone_size: NA
d_call: NA
j_call: TRBJ2-2
v_call: TRBV19
cdr3_length: 17

cdr3_aa: CASSRPGGGVHTQYF
cdr3_nt: TGTGCCAGCAGCCGTCCGGGCGGAGGGGTTCATACGCAGTATTTT
clone_size: NA
d_call: NA
j_call: TRBJ2-3
v_call: TRBV7-9
cdr3_length: 15

cdr3_aa: CASSSLSGANVLTF
cdr3_nt: TGTGCCAGCAGTTCACTCTCTGGGGCCAACGTCCTGACTTTC
clone_size: NA
d_call: NA
j_call: TRBJ2-6
v_call: TRBV7-6
cdr3_length: 14

cdr3_aa: CASSYSGGSGTQYF
cdr3_nt: TGTGCCAGCAGTTACTCGGGAGGGTCCGGGACCCAGTACTTC
clone_size: NA
d_call: TRBD2
j_call: TRBJ2-5
v_call: TRBV6-5
cdr3_length: 14

cdr3_aa: CASSALSVSTDTQYF
cdr3_nt: TGTGCCAGCAGCGCTTTGTCTGTTAGCACAGATACGCAGTATTTT
clone_size: NA
d_call: NA
j_call: TRBJ2-3
v_call: TRBV9
cdr3_length: 15

cdr3_aa: CASSEQGNSPLHF
cdr3_nt: TGTGCCAGCAGTGAGCAGGGTAATTCACCCCTCCACTTT
clone_size: NA
d_call: NA
j_call: TRBJ1-6
v_call: TRBV2
cdr3_length: 13

cdr3_aa: CASSLTRGNSGYTF
cdr3_nt: TGTGCCAGCAGTTTGACGCGGGGAAACTCTGGCTACACCTTC
clone_size: NA
d_call: NA
j_call: TRBJ1-2
v_call: TRBV28
cdr3_length: 14

cdr3_aa: CASSEARGDIQYF
cdr3_nt: TGTGCCAGCAGTGAAGCCCGGGGGGACATTCAGTACTTC
clone_size: NA
d_call: TRBD2
j_call: TRBJ2-4
v_call: TRBV6-1
cdr3_length: 13

cdr3_aa: CASSGGLAGYYNEQFF
cdr3_nt: TGCGCCAGCAGCGGGGGACTAGCGGGATACTACAATGAGCAGTTCTTC
clone_size: NA
d_call: TRBD2
j_call: TRBJ2-1
v_call: TRBV5-1
cdr3_length: 16

cdr3_aa: CASSQAGFVDSPLHF
cdr3_nt: TGCGCCAGCAGCCAAGCAGGGTTTGTGGATTCACCCCTCCACTTT
clone_size: few
d_call: NA
j_call: TRBJ1-6
v_call: TRBV4-1
cdr3_length: 15

cdr3_aa: CASSARDSHLGEQYF
cdr3_nt: TGTGCCAGCAGCGCCCGGGACAGTCATCTTGGCGAGCAGTACTTC
clone_size: NA
d_call: TRBD1
j_call: TRBJ2-7
v_call: TRBV5-4
cdr3_length: 15

cdr3_aa: CASSTGTTSYEQYF
cdr3_nt: TGTGCCAGTAGTACCGGGACAACCTCCTACGAGCAGTACTTC
clone_size: NA
d_call: NA
j_call: TRBJ2-7
v_call: TRBV19
cdr3_length: 14

cdr3_aa: CATSRAQPGQGVKQYF
cdr3_nt: TGTGCCACCAGCAGAGCACAACCGGGACAGGGGGTTAAGCAGTACTTC
clone_size: NA
d_call: TRBD1
j_call: TRBJ2-7
v_call: TRBV15
cdr3_length: 16

cdr3_aa: CASSLTANYGYTF
cdr3_nt: TGTGCCAGCAGTTTAACAGCTAACTATGGCTACACCTTC
clone_size: NA
d_call: NA
j_call: TRBJ1-2
v_call: TRBV28
cdr3_length: 13

cdr3_aa: CASSSSPGQGSNQPQHF
cdr3_nt: TGTGCCAGTAGTAGCTCCCCGGGACAGGGGAGCAATCAGCCCCAGCATTTT
clone_size: NA
d_call: TRBD1
j_call: TRBJ1-5
v_call: TRBV19
cdr3_length: 17

cdr3_aa: CASSLEGGGVYNEQFF
cdr3_nt: TGTGCCAGCAGCTTAGAGGGCGGGGGGGTATACAATGAGCAGTTCTTC
clone_size: once
d_call: TRBD2
j_call: TRBJ2-1
v_call: TRBV7-2
cdr3_length: 16

cdr3_aa: CAWARDTYEQYF
cdr3_nt: TGTGCCTGGGCCCGCGATACCTACGAGCAGTACTTC
clone_size: NA
d_call: NA
j_call: TRBJ2-7
v_call: TRBV30
cdr3_length: 12

cdr3_aa: CSVGGIGRATTEAFF
cdr3_nt: TGCAGCGTTGGGGGGATCGGGAGGGCGACCACTGAAGCTTTCTTT
clone_size: NA
d_call: NA
j_call: TRBJ1-1
v_call: TRBV29-1
cdr3_length: 15

cdr3_aa: CASSRIGGAVNSPLHF
cdr3_nt: TGTGCCAGCAGCCGCATCGGGGGGGCTGTTAATTCACCCCTCCACTTT
clone_size: NA
d_call: NA
j_call: TRBJ1-6
v_call: TRBV7-8
cdr3_length: 16

cdr3_aa: CASSVEGGGQETQYF
cdr3_nt: TGTGCCAGCAGCGTAGAGGGGGGGGGCCAAGAGACCCAGTACTTC
clone_size: once
d_call: NA
j_call: TRBJ2-5
v_call: TRBV9
cdr3_length: 15

cdr3_aa: CASSWDREGEKLFF
cdr3_nt: TGTGCCAGCAGCTGGGACAGGGAAGGGGAAAAACTGTTTTTT
clone_size: NA
d_call: TRBD1
j_call: TRBJ1-4
v_call: TRBV7-9
cdr3_length: 14

cdr3_aa: CASSCHRWWGSNTEAFF
cdr3_nt: TGTGCCAGCAGTTGTCACCGGTGGTGGGGCAGTAACACTGAAGCTTTCTTT
clone_size: NA
d_call: NA
j_call: TRBJ1-1
v_call: TRBV28
cdr3_length: 17

cdr3_aa: CASSTETGASYNEQFF
cdr3_nt: TGTGCCAGCAGCACCGAGACAGGGGCCTCTTACAATGAGCAGTTCTTC
clone_size: NA
d_call: TRBD1
j_call: TRBJ2-1
v_call: TRBV9
cdr3_length: 16

cdr3_aa: CASSLANSDGYTF
cdr3_nt: TGCGCCAGCAGCTTGGCCAACTCTGATGGCTACACCTTC
clone_size: NA
d_call: NA
j_call: TRBJ1-2
v_call: TRBV5-1
cdr3_length: 13

cdr3_aa: CASTTDRNTEAFF
cdr3_nt: TGTGCCAGCACTACGGACAGGAACACTGAAGCTTTCTTT
clone_size: NA
d_call: NA
j_call: TRBJ1-1
v_call: TRBV6-1
cdr3_length: 13

cdr3_aa: CASSPGASGNTIYF
cdr3_nt: TGTGCCAGCAGCCCAGGGGCCTCTGGAAACACCATATATTTT
clone_size: NA
d_call: NA
j_call: TRBJ1-3
v_call: TRBV5-4
cdr3_length: 14

cdr3_aa: CASSSRQAGNTIYF
cdr3_nt: TGTGCCAGCAGCTCTCGGCAGGCCGGAAACACCATATATTTT
clone_size: few
d_call: NA
j_call: TRBJ1-3
v_call: TRBV5-6
cdr3_length: 14

cdr3_aa: CASSFRGNTEAFF
cdr3_nt: TGTGCCAGCAGCTTTAGGGGGAACACTGAAGCTTTCTTT
clone_size: NA
d_call: NA
j_call: TRBJ1-1
v_call: TRBV7-3
cdr3_length: 13

cdr3_aa: CATSRGKDRDSNQPQHF
cdr3_nt: TGTGCCACCAGCAGGGGGAAGGACAGGGACAGCAATCAGCCCCAGCATTTT
clone_size: NA
d_call: TRBD1
j_call: TRBJ1-5
v_call: TRBV15
cdr3_length: 17

cdr3_aa: CASTRQWMDSPLHF
cdr3_nt: TGTGCCAGCACCCGACAGTGGATGGATTCACCCCTCCACTTT
clone_size: NA
d_call: NA
j_call: TRBJ1-6
v_call: TRBV2
cdr3_length: 14

cdr3_aa: CASSSRGSYEQYF
cdr3_nt: TGTGCCAGCAGCTCGCGGGGGTCCTACGAGCAGTACTTC
clone_size: few
d_call: TRBD2
j_call: TRBJ2-7
v_call: TRBV7-9
cdr3_length: 13

cdr3_aa: CASSLRQGAREQYF
cdr3_nt: TGTGCCAGCAGCCTCCGACAGGGGGCGAGGGAGCAGTACTTC
clone_size: NA
d_call: TRBD1
j_call: TRBJ2-7
v_call: TRBV7-9
cdr3_length: 14

cdr3_aa: CASSYGQSSGNTIYF
cdr3_nt: TGCGCCAGCAGCTACGGACAGAGCTCTGGAAACACCATATATTTT
clone_size: NA
d_call: NA
j_call: TRBJ1-3
v_call: TRBV5-1
cdr3_length: 15

cdr3_aa: CASSFPGNSPLHF
cdr3_nt: TGTGCCAGCAGTTTCCCGGGGAATTCACCCCTCCACTTT
clone_size: NA
d_call: NA
j_call: TRBJ1-6
v_call: TRBV27
cdr3_length: 13